One and the same sample provided the 17 T cell receptor beta chains below, sequenced in a study of OX40 agonist ivuxolimab in advanced cancers. The method was immunoSEQ multiplex PCR; TCRdb's version includes in-frame clones alone and lacks a portion of them. The table has around 80,000 clones, less than 85% seen once. The sequenced sample was CD4+ or CD8+ T cells sorted from blood, obtained in a trial of the OX40 agonist ivuxolimab. The receptors come from an adult with an advanced solid tumor such as melanoma, head and neck, liver or kidney cancer.

This sequence joins TRBV9 and TRBJ1-3; TRBD1 aligns across 7 bases. Germline values: CDR1 SGDLS, CDR2 YYNGEE. Unmatched junction bases numbered 6, after V lost 0 bases and J lost 0 bases. The CDR3 extends over 17 amino acids. DNA for the CDR3: TGTGCCAGCAGCGTAGCCCCAAAGGGGGCCTCTGGAAACACCATATATTTT. Encoded protein: CASSVAPKGASGNTIYF.

This clone has just one count. The chain recombines TRBV7-2 with TRBJ1-2; 12 bases map to TRBD1. The CDR3 extends over 15 amino acids. V shed 0 bases and J 7 bases; nucleotides not matched to a gene: 3. The germline gives CDR1 SGHTA, CDR2 FQGNSA. Written as DNA, the CDR3 is TGTGCCAGCAGCTTAGCAGGGACAGGGGGCTCTGGCTACACCTTC. Translation gives CASSLAGTGGSGYTF.

The chain joins TRBV6-4 to TRBJ1-5, with D maybe TRBD1 (6 bases). The germline V gene has CDR1 MRHNA and CDR2 SNTAGT. V was pared by 8 bases and J by 2 bases, with 25 bases between. The CDR3 contains 18 residues. This CDR3 is CASSLGQGNYFGNQPQHF. DNA for the CDR3: TGTGCCAGCTCGTTGGGGCAGGGGAATTACTTTGGCAATCAGCCCCAGCATTTT.

For this clone: The sample has other DNA sequences that encode this CDR3 too. The chain carries TRBV27 and TRBJ2-2, with D unresolved. Germline V CDR1 and CDR2: MNHEY, SMNVEV (reference sequence). The CDR3 is made up of 13 amino acids. V lost 1 base to trimming and J lost 4 bases, with 4 bases between them. The CDR3 here is CASSLWGTGELFF. CDR3 sequence (DNA): TGTGCCAGCAGTTTATGGGGCACCGGGGAGCTGTTTTTT.

The V and J genes are TRBV9 and TRBJ2-5, with TRBD2 identical over 14 bases. The CDR3 consists of 16 residues. The ends lost 0 bases at V and 5 bases at J; junction bases unmatched: 3. CDR1 SGDLS and CDR2 YYNGEE come from the germline V gene. This CDR3 reads CASSVGTSGGIETQYF. As DNA, the CDR3 is TGTGCCAGCAGCGTAGGGACTAGCGGGGGGATTGAGACCCAGTACTTC.

The chain links TRBV29-1 to TRBJ2-3; 13 bases match TRBD2. V lost 5 bases to trimming and J lost 0 bases; unmatched junction nucleotides: 5. The CDR3 loop spans 16 amino acids. Per germline, CDR1 SQVTM and CDR2 ANQGSEA. Here the CDR3 reads CSVPGTSGTSTDTQYF. CDR3 nucleotides: TGCAGCGTTCCCGGGACTAGCGGGACTAGCACAGATACGCAGTATTTT.

The rearrangement joins TRBV30 to TRBJ1-3, with D hard to call. The CDR3 is made up of 13 amino acids. Per the germline V gene, CDR1 is GTSNPN and CDR2 is SVGIG (reference sequence). The ends were cut back, 0 bases at V and 5 bases at J, with 8 bases in the middle. Here the CDR3 reads CAWSVGLRNTIYF. DNA of the CDR3: TGTGCCTGGAGTGTAGGTTTGAGAAACACCATATATTTT.

The chain joins TRBV4-1 to TRBJ1-2; possibly TRBD1 for D (5 bases). Germline V lookup: CDR1 MGHRA, CDR2 YSYEKL. The CDR3 is 14 residues long. Trimming removed 3 bases from V and 3 bases from J, with 11 bases in between. The CDR3, as DNA: TGCGCCAGCAGCCAGCCGGGACTTGACTATGGCTACACCTTC. Translating gives CASSQPGLDYGYTF.

There are a few counts of this clone. The chain uses TRBV9 and TRBJ1-2; 9 nucleotides align to TRBD1. The CDR3 loop spans 16 amino acids. Losses at the gene ends were 0 bases for V and 3 bases for J; bases not matched to a gene: 6. The germline V gene has CDR1 SGDLS and CDR2 YYNGEE. The CDR3 sequence is CASSVATGGAYYGYTF. The CDR3 nucleotides read TGTGCCAGCAGCGTAGCCACAGGGGGCGCGTACTATGGCTACACCTTC. Using reference TRBV9 and TRBJ1-2 for the parts outside the CDR3, the full variable domain is DSGVTQTPKHLITATGQRVTLRCSPRSGDLSVYWYQQSLDQGLQFLIQYYNGEERAKGNILERFSAQQFPDLHSELNLSSLELGDSALYFCASSVATGGAYYGYTFGSGTRLTVV.

This rearrangement joins TRBV5-1 to TRBJ2-5; tentatively, D is TRBD1 (5 bases). V was clipped by 6 bases and J by 5 bases, with 20 bases between them. The CDR3 totals 15 residues. Germline values: CDR1 SGHRS, CDR2 YFSETQ. The chain's CDR3 is CASKRTSREMETQYF. The CDR3 coding sequence is TGCGCCAGCAAGAGGACATCTCGCGAAATGGAGACCCAGTACTTC.

This clone was observed a few times. V and J are TRBV11-3 and TRBJ2-7; D is uncertain. From germline, CDR1 is SGHNT and CDR2 YENEEA. The germline V and J ends were trimmed by 8 bases and 0 bases, with 14 bases remaining between them. The length of the CDR3 is 14 residues. The CDR3, as DNA: TGTGCCAGCCGCCAAGGACGGAACTCCTACGAGCAGTACTTC. Translation: CASRQGRNSYEQYF.

This chain uses TRBV5-4 with TRBJ2-2, with D possibly TRBD2 on 6 matching bases. This CDR3 comprises 17 residues. From germline, CDR1 is SGHNT and CDR2 YYREEE (reference sequence). With 4 bases removed from V and 7 bases from J, the gap between germline ends came to 23 bases. The CDR3 region is CASSTPRAEGQGGELFF. The CDR3 DNA follows: TGTGCCAGCAGCACCCCAAGGGCGGAGGGGCAGGGCGGGGAGCTGTTTTTT.

The chain uses TRBV5-4 and TRBJ2-6; 9 nucleotides agree with TRBD1. After removal of 4 bases from V and 1 base from J, the junction contained 6 bases not matched to a gene. Per germline, CDR1 SGHNT and CDR2 YYREEE (reference sequence). The CDR3 runs to 17 residues. CDR3 sequence: CASSPGQGVSGANVLTF. The CDR3 bases are TGTGCCAGCAGCCCGGGACAGGGTGTGTCTGGGGCCAACGTCCTGACTTTC.

This chain joins TRBV12-5 and TRBJ1-3; D gene unclear. Trimming removed 6 bases at V and 0 bases at J, with 15 bases between. The CDR3 has 16 amino acids. The germline V gene has CDR1 LGHNT and CDR2 FRNRAP. The DNA of the CDR3 is TGTGCTAGTGGCCTTTACATGGGGATCTCTGGAAACACCATATATTTT. Translation gives CASGLYMGISGNTIYF.

The chain carries TRBV4-1 and TRBJ2-1; 10 bases line up with TRBD2. From germline, CDR1 is MGHRA and CDR2 YSYEKL. There are 15 residues in the CDR3. With 0 bases clipped from V and 8 bases from J, the junction kept 4 bases outside the gene matches. Here the CDR3 reads CASSQESGGADEQFF. CDR3 nucleotides: TGCGCCAGCAGCCAAGAAAGCGGGGGGGCAGATGAGCAGTTCTTC.

The chain employs TRBV6-1 and TRBJ2-7; D ambiguous. Trimming pared 2 bases from V and 2 bases from J, leaving 10 bases between. The CDR3 is 14 residues long. Germline lookup yields CDR1 MNHNS and CDR2 SASEGT. CDR3 coding DNA: TGTGCCAGCAGTGAATATGCTTCCCCCTACGAGCAGTACTTC. This sequence encodes CASSEYASPYEQYF.

The chain recombines TRBV5-1 with TRBJ2-1; a possible D gene is TRBD1 (6 bases). The CDR3 runs to 14 residues. The germline V gene has CDR1 SGHRS and CDR2 YFSETQ. Trimming took 0 bases from V and 8 from J, leaving 12 bases between them. The CDR3 DNA follows: TGCGCCAGCAGCTTGGAGTGGGGGCCGCATGAGCAGTTCTTC. Its protein is CASSLEWGPHEQFF.